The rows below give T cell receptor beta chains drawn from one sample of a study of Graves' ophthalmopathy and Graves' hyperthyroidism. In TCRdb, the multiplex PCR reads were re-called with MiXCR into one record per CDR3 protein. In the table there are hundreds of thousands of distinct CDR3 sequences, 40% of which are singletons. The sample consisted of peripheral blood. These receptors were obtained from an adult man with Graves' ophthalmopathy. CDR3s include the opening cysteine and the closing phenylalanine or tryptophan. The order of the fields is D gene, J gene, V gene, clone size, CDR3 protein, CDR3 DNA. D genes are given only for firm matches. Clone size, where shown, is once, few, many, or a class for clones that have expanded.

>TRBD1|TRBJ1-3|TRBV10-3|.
CAIKGGASGNTIYF
TGTGCCATCAAAGGGGGCGCGTCTGGAAACACCATATATTTT
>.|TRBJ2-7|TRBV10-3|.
CAISRDGSYEQYF
TGTGCCATCAGCCGGGACGGATCCTACGAGCAGTACTTC
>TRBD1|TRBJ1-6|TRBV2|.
CASSSGGQGYSPLHF
TGTGCCAGCAGTTCCGGGGGACAGGGGTATTCACCCCTCCACTTT
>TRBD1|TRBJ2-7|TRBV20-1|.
CSIGRDRGHEQYF
TGCAGTATAGGCCGGGACAGGGGCCACGAGCAGTACTTC
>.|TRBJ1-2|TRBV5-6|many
CASSLDPGGYTF
TGTGCCAGCAGCTTGGACCCAGGGGGCTACACCTTC
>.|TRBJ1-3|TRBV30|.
CAWSRKGWSGNTIYF
TGTGCCTGGAGTCGGAAGGGCTGGTCTGGAAACACCATATATTTT
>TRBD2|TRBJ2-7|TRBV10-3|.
CASGGTSVHEQYF
TGTGCCAGCGGGGGGACTAGTGTACACGAGCAGTACTTC
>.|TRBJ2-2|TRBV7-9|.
CASSRFPAGELFF
TGTGCCAGCAGTCGCTTTCCGGCCGGGGAGCTGTTTTTT
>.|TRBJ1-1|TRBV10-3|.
CAISYDLSNTEAFF
TGTGCCATCAGTTACGATCTCTCGAACACTGAAGCTTTCTTT
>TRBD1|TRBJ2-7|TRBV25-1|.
CASSDSAGDSSYEQYF
TGTGCCAGCAGTGATAGTGCCGGGGACAGCTCCTACGAGCAGTACTTC
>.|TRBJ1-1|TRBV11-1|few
CASSSRPAGNTEAFF
TGTGCCAGCAGCTCCCGGCCCGCGGGGAACACTGAAGCTTTCTTT
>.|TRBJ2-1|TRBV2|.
CASSEQGLDTNEQFF
TGTGCCAGCAGTGAGCAGGGGCTGGACACCAATGAGCAGTTCTTC
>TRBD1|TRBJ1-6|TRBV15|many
CATGPAGQGDSPLHF
TGTGCCACCGGGCCCGCGGGACAGGGAGATTCACCCCTCCACTTT
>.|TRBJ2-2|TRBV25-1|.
CASNLHGAYTGELFF
TGTGCCAGCAATCTACACGGGGCATACACCGGGGAGCTGTTTTTT
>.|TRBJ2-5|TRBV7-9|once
CASSVAGGAPQYF
TGTGCCAGCAGTGTGGCAGGCGGGGCGCCCCAGTACTTC
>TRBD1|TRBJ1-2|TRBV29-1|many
CSVERQGALGYTF
TGCAGCGTGGAGAGACAGGGGGCGCTTGGCTACACCTTC
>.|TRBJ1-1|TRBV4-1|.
CASSQEGSGEAFF
TGCGCCAGCAGCCAAGAGGGGAGTGGTGAAGCTTTCTTT
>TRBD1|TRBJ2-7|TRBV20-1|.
CSASTGQGYEQYF
TGCAGTGCTAGTACGGGACAGGGGTACGAGCAGTACTTC
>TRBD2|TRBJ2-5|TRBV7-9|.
CASSLGASGTETQYF
TGTGCCAGCAGCTTAGGCGCGAGCGGGACTGAGACGCAGTACTTC
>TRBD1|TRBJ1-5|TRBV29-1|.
CSVVPDRGQTQHF
TGCAGCGTTGTGCCGGACAGGGGCCAGACCCAGCATTTT
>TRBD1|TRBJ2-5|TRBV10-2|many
CASSSRDREETQYF
TGCGCCAGCAGCTCCCGGGACAGGGAAGAGACCCAGTACTTC
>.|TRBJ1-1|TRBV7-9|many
CASSLPRETWNTEAFF
TGTGCCAGCAGCTTACCGCGTGAGACCTGGAACACTGAAGCTTTCTTT
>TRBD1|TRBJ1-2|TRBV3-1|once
CASSQQGARIYGYTF
TGTGCCAGCAGCCAACAGGGGGCGAGGATATATGGCTACACCTTC
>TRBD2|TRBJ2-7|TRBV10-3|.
CATRRGGEQYF
TGTGCCACTCGACGGGGGGGAGAGCAGTACTTC
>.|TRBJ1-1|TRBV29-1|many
CSGGRPEAFF
TGCAGCGGGGGGAGGCCTGAAGCTTTCTTT
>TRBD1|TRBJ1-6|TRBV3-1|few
CASSHQTGRSSPLHF
TGTGCCAGCAGCCACCAGACAGGGCGCAGCTCACCCCTCCACTTT
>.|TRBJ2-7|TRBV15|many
CATSNRASGIEQYF
TGTGCCACCAGCAACAGGGCCTCCGGAATAGAGCAGTACTTC
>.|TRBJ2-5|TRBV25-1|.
CASSDGRSDQETQYF
TGTGCCAGCAGTGACGGACGGTCCGACCAAGAGACCCAGTACTTC
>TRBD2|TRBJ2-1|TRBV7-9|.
CASSTGLEYEQFF
TGTGCCAGCAGCACGGGACTAGAATACGAGCAGTTCTTC
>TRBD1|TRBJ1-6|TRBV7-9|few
CASSPRTGLSYNSPLHF
TGTGCCAGCAGCCCTAGGACAGGGCTTTCCTATAATTCACCCCTCCACTTT
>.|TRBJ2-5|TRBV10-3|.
CASLLGKIYQETQYF
TGTGCCAGTTTACTCGGTAAAATCTACCAAGAGACCCAGTACTTC
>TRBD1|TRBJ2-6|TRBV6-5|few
CASSPGQGVTGANVLTF
TGTGCCAGCAGTCCCGGGCAGGGGGTTACTGGGGCCAACGTCCTGACTTTC
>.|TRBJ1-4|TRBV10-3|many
CAISMGRANEKLFF
TGTGCCATCAGTATGGGCAGAGCTAATGAAAAACTGTTTTTT
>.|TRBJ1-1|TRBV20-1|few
CSARGIEGSAEAFF
TGCAGTGCTAGGGGGATAGAGGGGAGCGCTGAAGCTTTCTTT
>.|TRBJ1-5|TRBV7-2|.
CASSFYICSAGGKGNQPQHF
.
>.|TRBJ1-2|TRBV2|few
CASSSGRGTYGYTF
TGTGCCAGCAGTTCCGGGCGGGGGACCTATGGCTACACCTTC
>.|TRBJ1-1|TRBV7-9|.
CASSFGSGLNTEAFF
TGTGCCAGCAGCTTCGGGTCAGGGCTGAACACTGAAGCTTTCTTT
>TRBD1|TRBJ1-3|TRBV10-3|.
CASSPGWGTAYGNTIYF
TGTGCCAGCAGTCCGGGGTGGGGGACAGCATATGGAAACACCATATATTTT
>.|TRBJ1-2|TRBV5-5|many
CASSLIVGADYGYTF
TGTGCCAGCAGCTTGATCGTAGGGGCCGACTATGGCTACACCTTC
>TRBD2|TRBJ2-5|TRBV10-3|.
CAISDPTSGRPEETQYF
TGTGCCATCAGTGACCCGACTAGCGGGAGGCCGGAAGAGACCCAGTACTTC
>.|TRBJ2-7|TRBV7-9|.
CASSASGTTYEQYF
TGTGCCAGCAGCGCAAGCGGGACAACCTACGAGCAGTACTTC
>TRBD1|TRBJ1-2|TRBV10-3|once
CASSYDPTGSGYGYTF
TGTGCCAGCAGTTACGACCCGACAGGGTCCGGCTATGGCTACACCTTC
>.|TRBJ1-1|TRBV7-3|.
CASSYSGRPVSTEAFF
TGTGCCAGCAGTTACTCGGGCAGGCCCGTGAGCACTGAAGCTTTCTTT
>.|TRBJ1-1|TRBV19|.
CASSNRPGRRNTNTEAFF
TGTGCCAGTAGTAATCGTCCAGGACGGAGAAATACTAACACTGAAGCTTTCTTT
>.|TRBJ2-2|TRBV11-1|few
CASSSGRQGGTGELFF
TGTGCCAGCAGCTCCGGCCGGCAGGGGGGCACCGGGGAGCTGTTTTTT
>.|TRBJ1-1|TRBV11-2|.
CASSRGLSAFF
TGTGCCAGCAGCCGGGGTTTATCGGCTTTCTTT
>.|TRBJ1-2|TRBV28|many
CASSSGLRGYTF
TGTGCCAGCAGTTCGGGACTTCGTGGCTACACCTTC
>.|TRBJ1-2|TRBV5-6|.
CATSPTPTGGVFGYTF
TGTGCCACCTCACCTACCCCGACAGGCGGCGTTTTTGGCTACACCTTC
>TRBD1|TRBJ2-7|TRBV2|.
CASSRRDRVYEQYF
TGTGCCAGCAGTCGTCGGGACAGGGTTTACGAGCAGTACTTC
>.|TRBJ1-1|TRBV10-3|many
CAIRARDGSNTEAFF
TGTGCCATCAGGGCCAGGGACGGATCGAACACTGAAGCTTTCTTT
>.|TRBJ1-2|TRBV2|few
CASSDGRGGPGYGYTF
TGTGCCAGCAGTGATGGACGGGGGGGTCCAGGCTATGGCTACACCTTC
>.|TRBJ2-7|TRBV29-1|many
CSVESRPYEQYF
TGCAGCGTTGAGAGCAGACCCTACGAGCAGTACTTC
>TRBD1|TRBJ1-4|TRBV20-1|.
CSATTGGRDEKLFF
TGCAGTGCCACTACAGGGGGCAGGGATGAAAAACTGTTTTTT